The present T cell receptor beta chain was sequenced within a study of radiotherapy plus CTLA-4 blockade in lung cancer. Study as a whole: Overall, 18% of patients showed an objective response, while 31% attained disease control.

General study findings and limits: Radiotherapy with ipilimumab was followed by blood expansion of tumor-derived clones. How blood T cell clones changed early, along with interferon-beta, reportedly forecast response best.

On this clone itself: Its antigen is still unknown.

Alongside CTLA-4 blockade with ipilimumab, patients with chemo-refractory metastatic non-small-cell lung cancer received focal radiation. This CDR3 region has 15 residues. V dropped 0 bases and J dropped 3; count of bases not matched to a gene: 1. Germline values: CDR1 SGDLS, CDR2 YYNGEE. Profiled with immunoSEQ multiplex PCR; TCRdb holds only in-frame clones, not every one. The table lists 43,000 or so clones, roughly 65% of them singletons, with less than 20% in the top ten. The receptor was isolated from a human donor with non-small cell lung cancer who had a partial response to radiotherapy plus ipilimumab. This chain connects TRBV9 to TRBJ2-1; 9 nucleotides match TRBD2. The sequences come from peripheral blood, collected from a patient treated with radiotherapy plus ipilimumab. CDR3 sequence: CASSVVAGVYNEQFF. The DNA for the CDR3 is TGTGCCAGCAGCGTAGTAGCGGGGGTCTACAATGAGCAGTTCTTC. Together with reference TRBV9 and TRBJ2-1, the CDR3 gives the full variable domain: DSGVTQTPKHLITATGQRVTLRCSPRSGDLSVYWYQQSLDQGLQFLIQYYNGEERAKGNILERFSAQQFPDLHSELNLSSLELGDSALYFCASSVVAGVYNEQFFGPGTRLTVL.